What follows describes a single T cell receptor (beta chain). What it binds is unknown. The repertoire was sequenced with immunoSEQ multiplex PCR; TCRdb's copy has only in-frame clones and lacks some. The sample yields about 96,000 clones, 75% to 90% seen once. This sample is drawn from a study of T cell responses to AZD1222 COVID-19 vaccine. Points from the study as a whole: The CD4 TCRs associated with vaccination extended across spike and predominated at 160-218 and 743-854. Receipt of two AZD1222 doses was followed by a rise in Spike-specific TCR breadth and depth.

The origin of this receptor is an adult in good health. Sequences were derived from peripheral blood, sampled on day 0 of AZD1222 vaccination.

CDR3 nucleotide sequence: TGTGCCAGCAGCCGAACTAGGGGTTACAATGAGCAGTTCTTC. Its protein is CASSRTRGYNEQFF. The J gene is TRBJ2-1, the V gene TRBV6-5; D tentatively fits TRBD1 or TRBD2 (5 bases each). Germline V gene lookup returns CDR1 MNHEY and CDR2 SVGAGI. The CDR3 sequence is 14 residues long. V shed 6 bases and J shed 4 bases, with 13 bases lying between them.